The 20 T cell receptor beta chains below come from one sample, sequenced in a study of blood T cell repertoires in COVID-19. TCRdb's table, derived via immunoSEQ multiplex PCR, lists solely in-frame clones and lacks some. This sample yields about 240,000 clones, of which about 90% are seen a single time; more than 6% belongs to the top ten. Sequenced input: peripheral blood. These receptor sequences come from a man in his sixties who had recovered from COVID-19.

V gene TRBV5-1 combines with J gene TRBJ1-1, with 9 positions matching TRBD1. CDR3 length equals 16 residues. The germline V gene has CDR1 SGHRS and CDR2 YFSETQ. V gave up 2 bases and J gave up 3 bases; unmatched junction bases: 8. Here the CDR3 DNA reads TGCGCCAGCAGCTTCGTCGGGACAGGGTATGACACTGAAGCTTTCTTT. Its translation is CASSFVGTGYDTEAFF.

The chain combines TRBV30 with TRBJ1-1; TRBD1 might be the D (6 bases). Germline V lookup: CDR1 GTSNPN, CDR2 SVGIG (reference sequence). The CDR3 totals 12 residues. CDR3 sequence reads: CERTVMNTEAFF. In DNA form, the CDR3 reads TGTGAAAGGACAGTAATGAACACTGAAGCTTTCTTT.

The chain uses TRBV5-6 and TRBJ1-1, with TRBD1 matching over 11 bases. The trim removed 4 bases at V and 0 bases at J, leaving 5 bases unmatched. The CDR3 is made up of 16 amino acids. Per the germline V gene, CDR1 is SGHDT and CDR2 is YYEEEE. The CDR3 protein is CASSAWGQGVNTEAFF. The CDR3 DNA is TGTGCCAGCAGCGCCTGGGGACAGGGGGTGAACACTGAAGCTTTCTTT. Full variable domain (remainder filled in from reference TRBV5-6 and TRBJ1-1): DAGVTQSPTHLIKTRGQQVTLRCSPKSGHDTVSWYQQALGQGPQFIFQYYEEEERQRGNFPDRFSGHQFPNYSSELNVNALLLGDSALYLCASSAWGQGVNTEAFFGQGTRLTVV.

The chain links TRBV5-5 to TRBJ1-3; a possible D gene is TRBD1 (6 bases). Deletions cut 1 base from V and 2 bases from J, with 10 bases between. Germline loops: CDR1 SGHKS, CDR2 YYEKEE (reference sequence). The CDR3 has 15 residues. The CDR3 nucleotides read TGTGCCAGCAGCTTGACAGGGATCGCTGGAAACACCATATATTTT. Amino acid sequence: CASSLTGIAGNTIYF.

The V gene is TRBV18, the J gene TRBJ2-3; a possible D gene is TRBD1 (6 bases). The V gene's germline CDR1 is KGHSH and CDR2 LQKENI. This CDR3 contains 14 residues. Trimming removed 6 bases from V and 2 bases from J, with 12 bases in between. The CDR3 sequence: CASSSQGITDTQYF. The CDR3 DNA reads as TGTGCCAGCTCCAGTCAGGGGATCACAGATACGCAGTATTTT.

The chain links TRBV27 to TRBJ2-7, with TRBD1 as a possible D gene (6 bases). Between the trimmed V and J ends, which lost 3 bases and 6 bases, there was a span of 15 bases. CDR3 length: 14 residues. CDR1 is MNHEY and CDR2 is SMNVEV in the germline V gene (reference sequence). CDR3 DNA sequence: TGTGCCAGCAGTTTTACCAACAGGGCTCCCGAGCAGTACTTC. Translated, it gives CASSFTNRAPEQYF.

The V and J genes are TRBV14 and TRBJ2-7; 7 bases fit TRBD2. With V trimmed by 4 bases and J by 3 bases, 6 bases remained unmatched. Germline V lookup: CDR1 SGHDN, CDR2 FVKESK. CDR3 length equals 14 residues. This chain's CDR3 is CASSLGLAVYEQYF. As DNA, the CDR3 is TGTGCCAGCAGCCTGGGGCTAGCGGTCTACGAGCAGTACTTC.

CDR3: CASSRGMNTEAFF. The CDR3 region has the DNA TGTGCCAGCAGTCGAGGCATGAACACTGAAGCTTTCTTT. The V and J genes are TRBV28 and TRBJ1-1; D gene unclear. Trimming pared 5 bases from V and 0 bases from J, leaving 7 bases between. The CDR3 spans 13 residues. The V gene's germline CDR1 is MDHEN and CDR2 SYDVKM.

V is TRBV5-1 and J is TRBJ1-2, with D tentatively TRBD1 (5 bases). V was pared by 0 bases and J by 3 bases, with 12 bases between. This CDR3 is 15 amino acids long. The V gene's germline CDR1 is SGHRS and CDR2 YFSETQ. The CDR3 sequence: CASSLGQYSHYGYTF. Here the CDR3 DNA reads TGCGCCAGCAGCTTGGGACAGTACTCCCACTATGGCTACACCTTC.

This clone appeared a single time. The J gene is TRBJ2-3, the V gene TRBV6-2 or TRBV6-3; TRBD2 agrees at 15 bases. Germline V gene sequence: CDR1 MNHEY, CDR2 SVGEGT. The junction had 6 bases not matched to a gene; V was cut back by 4 bases and J by 1 base. The CDR3 contains 18 residues. The CDR3 sequence: CASSSPGLAGGGTDTQYF. The CDR3 DNA is TGTGCCAGCAGTTCCCCGGGACTAGCGGGGGGAGGCACAGATACGCAGTATTTT.

V and J are TRBV6-6 and TRBJ1-2; weak D call: TRBD1 (6 bases). The CDR3 is 15 residues long. V gave up 4 bases and J gave up 0 bases, with 12 bases separating them. Germline CDR1 MNHNY, CDR2 SVGAGI (reference sequence). For the CDR3, the DNA is TGTGCCAGCAGTTCCCCTACAGGGACTAACTATGGCTACACCTTC. Residues: CASSSPTGTNYGYTF.

The chain employs TRBV4-2 and TRBJ2-7; the D is unclear. The V gene's germline CDR1 is LGHNA and CDR2 YNFKEQ. This CDR3 has 16 amino acids. Trimming stripped 0 bases from V and 0 bases from J, with 12 bases between. The CDR3 nucleotides read TGTGCCAGCAGCCAAGATCGCAGGCTCCTCTCCTACGAGCAGTACTTC. As protein: CASSQDRRLLSYEQYF.

The rearrangement uses TRBV27 and TRBJ1-5, with 9 positions matching TRBD1. The CDR3 contains 19 residues. The J segment lost 0 bases and the V segment lost 5 bases, leaving 14 bases of the junction unmatched. Germline V gives CDR1 MNHEY, CDR2 SMNVEV (reference sequence). CDR3 region: CASSPTPRTGVNSNQPQHF. CDR3 sequence (DNA): TGTGCCAGCAGTCCCACCCCAAGGACAGGGGTCAATAGCAATCAGCCCCAGCATTTT.

CDR3 bases: TGTGCCAGCAGCCAATATAGCGGGGGGATCACCGGGGAGCTGTTTTTT. Protein product: CASSQYSGGITGELFF. The V gene is TRBV3-1 (or the pseudogene TRBV3-2), the J gene TRBJ2-2; TRBD2 aligns across 10 bases. CDR1 LGHDT and CDR2 YNNKEL come from the germline V gene (reference sequence). The V gene end was trimmed by 2 bases and the J gene end by 4 bases; junction bases not matched to a gene: 4. The CDR3 runs 16 residues.

The CDR3 sequence is CASRYDWSSGNTIYF. For the CDR3, the DNA is TGTGCCAGCAGGTACGACTGGAGCTCTGGAAACACCATATATTTT. This sequence joins TRBV7-9 and TRBJ1-3; D gene uncertain. V was trimmed by 6 bases and J by 0 bases, leaving 12 bases between them. Germline values: CDR1 SEHNR, CDR2 FQNEAQ (reference sequence). The CDR3 is made up of 15 amino acids.

V gene TRBV3-1 (or the pseudogene TRBV3-2) combines with J gene TRBJ2-7; 13 positions agree with TRBD2. In germline, CDR1 is LGHDT, CDR2 YNNKEL (reference sequence). V was clipped by 2 bases and J by 8 bases; unmatched bases: 6. CDR3 size: 15 residues. This CDR3 is CASSQPGLAGPQQYF. As DNA, the CDR3 is TGTGCCAGCAGCCAACCGGGACTAGCGGGGCCGCAGCAGTACTTC.

The rearrangement links TRBV4-1 to TRBJ2-4; perhaps TRBD2 as D (7 bases). V dropped 0 bases and J dropped 7 bases, with 16 bases sitting between them. This CDR3 has 16 amino acids. CDR1 and CDR2 from the germline V gene are MGHRA and YSYEKL. The CDR3 spells CASSQDPLGRGNIQYF. In nucleotides, the CDR3 is TGCGCCAGCAGCCAAGATCCGTTGGGGAGGGGGAACATTCAGTACTTC.

The V call is TRBV19, the J call TRBJ1-2; D perhaps matches TRBD1 (5 bases). The CDR3 is 17 amino acids. The germline V and J ends were trimmed by 7 bases and 6 bases, with 27 bases remaining between them. Per germline, CDR1 LNHDA and CDR2 SQIVND (reference sequence). The CDR3 protein is CASTAGGGSGVFNGYTF. CDR3 DNA sequence: TGTGCCAGTACCGCAGGTGGGGGTTCGGGGGTGTTTAATGGCTACACCTTC.

V usage is TRBV7-9 and J usage is TRBJ1-3; 10 bases agree with TRBD1. The germline V gene encodes CDR1 SEHNR and CDR2 FQNEAQ (reference sequence). Trimming took 0 bases from V and 7 from J; bases not matched to a gene: 3. CDR3 length equals 15 residues. CDR3 nucleotide sequence: TGTGCCAGCAGCTTAGCGAAGGACAGGGGGAACACCATATATTTT. It codes for CASSLAKDRGNTIYF.

The chain uses TRBV30 and TRBJ2-3, with D unresolved. V was cut by 0 bases and J by 6 bases, with 7 bases left in between. Per the germline V gene, CDR1 is GTSNPN and CDR2 is SVGIG (reference sequence). The CDR3 has 12 amino acids. CDR3 region: CAWSVRVDTQYF. The CDR3 DNA sequence: TGTGCCTGGAGTGTACGGGTGGATACGCAGTATTTT.